The source of this T cell receptor beta chain is a study of T cell repertoires in cytomegalovirus infection. TCRdb recomputed calls from the reads with MiXCR, one row per CDR3 protein. The sample carries about 830,000 distinct CDR3 sequences, 32% recorded once. As concerns this clonotype: What it binds is not known.

In germline, CDR1 is LNHDA, CDR2 SQIVND (reference sequence). CDR3 length: 16 amino acids. V shed 2 bases and J shed 2 bases, with 15 bases lying between them. This chain links TRBV19 with TRBJ1-2, with D uncertain. Sequencing was performed on cultured CD8+ T cells from PBMCs, taken from culture after CMV antigen stimulation. The receptor was derived from a human donor in good health (CMV status not recorded). Some clones in this sample may be carry-over from other donors' samples. The DNA for the CDR3 is TGTGCCAGTAGTATAAAAGTCAGGTCTACGAACTATGGCTACACCTTC. It encodes CASSIKVRSTNYGYTF.